Listed below are T cell receptor beta chains from one sample, sequenced in a study of technical replicates of blood from a handful of donors. Libraries were prepared by immunoSEQ multiplex PCR; TCRdb keeps only in-frame clonotypes and omits some of them. This sample has about 79,000 clones, with more than 85% found just once. The sample comprised T cells isolated from PBMCs. The receptors were sampled from a human donor in good health. Some clones in this sample may be carry-over from other donors' samples. CDR3s include the opening cysteine and the closing phenylalanine or tryptophan. D genes are given only for firm matches. Clone size is shown for a subset of rows, as once, few, many or a class of expanded clone.

v_gene,abundance,j_gene,d_gene,CDR3aa,CDR3nt
TRBV30,.,TRBJ2-7,.,CAWTTGGEQYF,TGTGCCTGGACAACAGGCGGCGAGCAGTACTTC
TRBV27,.,TRBJ1-5,.,CASSLFSQGNQPQHF,TGTGCCAGCAGTTTATTCTCACAGGGCAATCAGCCCCAGCATTTT
TRBV4-2,once,TRBJ2-2,.,CASSQDRGLDTGELFF,TGTGCCAGCAGCCAAGACAGGGGCCTGGACACCGGGGAGCTGTTTTTT
TRBV5-6,.,TRBJ2-3,TRBD2,CASRPVTSGTDTQYF,TGTGCCAGCCGCCCCGTGACTAGCGGAACAGATACGCAGTATTTT
TRBV6-1,.,TRBJ1-1,.,CASSWRFTEAFF,TGTGCCAGCAGTTGGAGGTTCACTGAAGCTTTCTTT
TRBV27,.,TRBJ2-2,TRBD2,CASSFGAGGSGELFF,TGTGCCAGCAGTTTCGGCGCGGGAGGTTCCGGGGAGCTGTTTTTT
TRBV7-3,once,TRBJ2-1,TRBD2,CASSLRGLAGNNEQFF,TGTGCCAGCAGCTTAAGAGGACTAGCGGGTAACAATGAGCAGTTCTTC
TRBV2,.,TRBJ2-2,TRBD1,CASREISGTVNTGELFF,TGTGCCAGCAGAGAGATTTCCGGGACAGTGAACACCGGGGAGCTGTTTTTT
TRBV9,.,TRBJ1-1,.,CASSAFGGARATEAFF,TGTGCCAGCAGCGCCTTTGGGGGGGCGCGGGCCACTGAAGCTTTCTTT
TRBV7-2,.,TRBJ2-7,TRBD2,CASSPGLAGVAWEQYF,TGTGCCAGCAGCCCGGGACTAGCGGGAGTGGCCTGGGAGCAGTACTTC
TRBV9,once,TRBJ1-3,.,CASSVVPGRVGGNTIYF,TGTGCCAGCAGCGTAGTCCCCGGCAGGGTGGGTGGAAACACCATATATTTT
TRBV6-6,.,TRBJ2-1,TRBD2,CASSYFLAGGEQFF,TGTGCCAGCAGTTACTTCCTAGCGGGCGGTGAGCAGTTCTTC
TRBV9,.,TRBJ2-3,TRBD1,CASSVVAGTGPADTQYF,TGTGCCAGCAGCGTAGTAGCTGGGACAGGGCCTGCAGATACGCAGTATTTT
TRBV4-1,few,TRBJ2-7,.,CASSQSWDSSYEQYF,TGCGCCAGCAGCCAAAGTTGGGACTCCTCCTACGAGCAGTACTTC
TRBV18,.,TRBJ2-2,.,CASSPIRTGELFF,TGTGCCAGCTCACCGATTCGGACCGGGGAGCTGTTTTTT
TRBV10-1,.,TRBJ2-1,.,CASSESRDVHEQFF,TGCGCCAGCAGTGAGTCACGGGATGTGCATGAGCAGTTCTTC
TRBV11-3,.,TRBJ2-7,.,CASSLELGRDEQYF,TGTGCCAGCAGCTTAGAGCTTGGCAGGGACGAGCAGTACTTC
TRBV18,.,TRBJ1-1,.,CASSPLGRNTEAFF,TGTGCCAGCTCACCATTGGGCAGGAACACTGAAGCTTTCTTT
TRBV29-1,few,TRBJ2-7,.,CSVELTGSYEQYF,TGCAGCGTTGAACTTACAGGATCCTACGAGCAGTACTTC
TRBV4-2,.,TRBJ2-1,TRBD2,CASSLTGGINEQFF,TGTGCCAGCAGCCTTACGGGGGGTATCAATGAGCAGTTCTTC
TRBV7-6,.,TRBJ2-3,.,CASSDPGGAGDTQYF,TGTGCCAGCAGCGACCCGGGGGGCGCAGGAGATACGCAGTATTTT
TRBV19,.,TRBJ2-4,TRBD2,CASSSRTSRAKNIQYF,TGTGCCAGTAGTTCTAGGACTAGCAGAGCCAAAAACATTCAGTACTTC
TRBV19,.,TRBJ2-3,.,CASSIVGGLQYF,TGTGCCAGTAGTATAGTCGGGGGGCTGCAGTATTTT
TRBV19,.,TRBJ1-1,.,CASSIVADVTEAFF,TGTGCCAGTAGTATAGTTGCGGATGTCACTGAAGCTTTCTTT
TRBV7-9,.,TRBJ1-5,.,CASAREDQPQHF,TGTGCCAGCGCCCGGGAGGATCAGCCCCAGCATTTT
TRBV5-1,few,TRBJ1-1,.,CASSLTPVNTEAFF,TGCGCCAGCAGCTTAACTCCGGTGAACACTGAAGCTTTCTTT
TRBV2,.,TRBJ1-5,.,CASSEGDNQQPQHF,TGTGCCAGCAGTGAGGGAGACAATCAACAGCCCCAGCATTTT
TRBV19,.,TRBJ2-7,.,CASGSPGEQYF,TGTGCCTCAGGCTCTCCGGGGGAGCAGTACTTC
TRBV18,.,TRBJ2-5,.,CASSPSRGDQETQYF,TGTGCCAGCTCACCCTCCAGGGGTGACCAAGAGACCCAGTACTTC
TRBV18,.,TRBJ1-1,TRBD1,CASSPRTGWMNTEAFF,TGTGCCAGCTCACCGCGGACAGGTTGGATGAACACTGAAGCTTTCTTT
TRBV6-5,.,TRBJ2-1,.,CASSYSGEQFF,TGTGCCAGCAGTTACTCTGGCGAGCAGTTCTTC
TRBV13,.,TRBJ2-6,.,CASSLRGSGANVLTF,TGTGCCAGCAGCTTAAGGGGGTCCGGGGCCAACGTCCTGACTTTC
TRBV29-1,.,TRBJ2-1,.,CSVGRVPLHGNEQFF,TGCAGCGTTGGCCGTGTTCCCCTCCACGGGAATGAGCAGTTCTTC
TRBV7-3,.,TRBJ2-2,.,CASSLVAIENTGELFF,TGTGCCAGCAGCTTAGTCGCCATAGAGAACACCGGGGAGCTGTTTTTT
TRBV7-9,.,TRBJ2-5,.,CASSVPFSDPQETQYF,TGTGCCAGCAGCGTCCCCTTCAGCGACCCTCAAGAGACCCAGTACTTC